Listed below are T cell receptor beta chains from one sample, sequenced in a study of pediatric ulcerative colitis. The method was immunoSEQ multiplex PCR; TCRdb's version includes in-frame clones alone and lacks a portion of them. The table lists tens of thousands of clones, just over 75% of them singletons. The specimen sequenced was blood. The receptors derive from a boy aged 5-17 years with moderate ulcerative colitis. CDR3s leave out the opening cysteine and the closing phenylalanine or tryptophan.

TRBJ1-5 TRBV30 AWSVIRGHNQPQH
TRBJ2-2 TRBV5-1 ASRIAGTNTGELF
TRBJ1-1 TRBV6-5 ASMVGRTTEAF
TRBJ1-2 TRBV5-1 ASSLGTAAYGYT
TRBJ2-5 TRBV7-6 ASSQQGGGETQY
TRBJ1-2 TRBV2 ASRLTGLGYT
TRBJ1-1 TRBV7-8 ASSLEWQARAF
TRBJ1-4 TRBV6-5 ASSSRPGQFNEKLF
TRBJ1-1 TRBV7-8 ASSFAGTEAF
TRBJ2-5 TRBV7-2 ASSYGQVETQY